This T cell receptor beta chain was captured by sequencing in a study of neurological immune-mediated disorders. Study-level points and caveats: Multiple sclerosis patients had less TCR clonal expansion than even healthy controls, unlike HTLV-1-associated myelopathy.

CDR1 and CDR2 (germline): LNHDA, SQIVND (reference sequence). V shed 6 bases and J shed 7 bases, with 12 bases lying between them. The CDR3 totals 13 residues. As for time point: technical triplicate 3. CD4+ or CD8+ T cells at a count of about a million served as input for the sorted libraries. On this clonotype itself: As yet, its antigen is unknown.

5'RACE with 10-nucleotide random UMIs produced the cDNA. Every sequencing run produced over 180 million TCR-beta sequences that came from 15-18 subjects. In TCRdb, the 5' RACE reads were re-called with MiXCR into one record per CDR3 protein. The table records fewer than 35,000 distinct CDR3 sequences, about 16% of them present only once. The V call is TRBV19, the J call TRBJ1-4, with D perhaps matching TRBD1 (5 bases). Sequences were obtained from CD4+ T cells from blood. The source of this sequence is a female donor with HTLV-1-associated myelopathy (HAM/TSP). Here the CDR3 reads CASRNTGVEKLFF. The DNA of the CDR3 is TGTGCCAGTAGAAATACGGGGGTTGAAAAACTGTTTTTT.